Reported below is one T cell receptor (beta chain). V lost 6 bases to trimming and J lost 7 bases, with 16 bases between them. The CDR3 sequence is 15 residues long. CDR1 is MNHEY and CDR2 is SVGAGI in the germline V gene. The data stem from a study of blood T cell repertoires in COVID-19. On the study more broadly: The United States, Italy and Spain provided the acute and convalescent COVID-19 samples. T cells, B-cell-depleted T cells, or PBMCs provided the cDNA or gDNA that served as material.

Under the authors' procedure: Counts of nucleated cells, estimated from reference gene primer amplification, were obtained. Repertoires were generated with immunoSEQ multiplex PCR, while TCRdb's copy carries only in-frame clones and drops some. V and J calls and clone size come straight from that table; D and trimming were deduced from the DNA. This sample has 290,000 or so clones; just over 90% occur once, and the top ten carry around 2.2%. The TCR was taken from a woman between 25 and 40 years old with COVID-19, enrolled during active disease. The chain joins TRBV6-5 to TRBJ1-6, with D hard to call. What was sequenced was peripheral blood. This chain's CDR3 is CASSSVGEGNSPLHF. CDR3 sequence (DNA): TGTGCCAGCAGCTCTGTCGGGGAAGGCAATTCACCCCTCCACTTT.